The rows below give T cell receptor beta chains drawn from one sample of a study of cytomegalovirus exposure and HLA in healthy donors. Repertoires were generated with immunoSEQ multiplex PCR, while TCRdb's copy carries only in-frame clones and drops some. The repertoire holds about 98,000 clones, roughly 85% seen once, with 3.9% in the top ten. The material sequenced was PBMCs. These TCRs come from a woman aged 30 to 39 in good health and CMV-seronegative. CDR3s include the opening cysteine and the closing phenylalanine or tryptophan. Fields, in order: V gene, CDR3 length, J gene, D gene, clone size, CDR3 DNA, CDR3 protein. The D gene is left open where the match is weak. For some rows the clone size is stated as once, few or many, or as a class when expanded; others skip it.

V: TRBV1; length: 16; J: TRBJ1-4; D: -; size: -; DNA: TGCACCAGCAGCCCCAGGGGGACAGGGGGAAATGAAAAACTGTTTTTT; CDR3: CTSSPRGTGGNEKLFF
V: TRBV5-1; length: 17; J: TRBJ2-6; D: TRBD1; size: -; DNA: TGCGCCAGCAGCCCCGGGACAGGGGAAGGTGGGGCCAACGTCCTGACTTTC; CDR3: CASSPGTGEGGANVLTF
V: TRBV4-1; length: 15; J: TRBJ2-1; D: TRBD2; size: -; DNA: TGCGCCAGCAGAGCGACTAGCGGGAGGACCAATGAGCAGTTCTTC; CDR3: CASRATSGRTNEQFF
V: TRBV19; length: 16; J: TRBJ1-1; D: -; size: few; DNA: TGTGCCAGTAGTATTGGGTCCCCGGGGGGGGCACCTGAAGCTTTCTTT; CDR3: CASSIGSPGGAPEAFF
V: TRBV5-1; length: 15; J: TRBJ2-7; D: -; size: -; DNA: TGCGCCAGCAGCTTGGGCGGCAGGGTCTCCTACGAGCAGTACTTC; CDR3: CASSLGGRVSYEQYF
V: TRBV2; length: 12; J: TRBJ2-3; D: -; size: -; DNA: TGTGCCACAGGGCGGAGTACAGATACGCAGTATTTT; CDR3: CATGRSTDTQYF
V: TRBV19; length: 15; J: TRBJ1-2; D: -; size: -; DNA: TGTGCCAGTACCCCCGAGGCAGCCCGTCACTATGGCTACACCTTC; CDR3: CASTPEAARHYGYTF
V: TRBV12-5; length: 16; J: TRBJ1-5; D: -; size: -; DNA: TGTGCTAGTGGTTTGGTGCGGGACGGAATCAATCAGCCCCAGCATTTT; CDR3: CASGLVRDGINQPQHF
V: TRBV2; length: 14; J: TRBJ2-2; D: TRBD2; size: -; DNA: TGTGCCAGCGTGGCGGGGGGAAACACCGGGGAGCTGTTTTTT; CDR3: CASVAGGNTGELFF
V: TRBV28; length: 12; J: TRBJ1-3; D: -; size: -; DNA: TGTGCTGCACGGGATTCTGGAAACACCATATATTTT; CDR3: CAARDSGNTIYF
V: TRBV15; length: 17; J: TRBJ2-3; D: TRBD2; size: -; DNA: TGTGCCACCAGCACCTATCTAGCGGGAGGGCGTGGAGATACGCAGTATTTT; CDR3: CATSTYLAGGRGDTQYF
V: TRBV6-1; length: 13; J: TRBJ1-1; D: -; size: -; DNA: TGTGCCAGCACCCTCGAGCGGGACACTGAAGCTTTCTTT; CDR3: CASTLERDTEAFF
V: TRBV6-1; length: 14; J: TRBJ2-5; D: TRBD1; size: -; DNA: TGTGCCAGCCATCGGGACAGGGTACAAGAGACCCAGTACTTC; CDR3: CASHRDRVQETQYF
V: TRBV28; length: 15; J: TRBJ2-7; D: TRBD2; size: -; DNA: TGTGCCAGCAGTTTACCTAGCGGGGGCCCATACGAGCAGTACTTC; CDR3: CASSLPSGGPYEQYF
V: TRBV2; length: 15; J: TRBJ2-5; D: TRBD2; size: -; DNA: TGTGCCAGCCTCCGGGCGGGGGGGCATGGAGAGACCCAGTACTTC; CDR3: CASLRAGGHGETQYF
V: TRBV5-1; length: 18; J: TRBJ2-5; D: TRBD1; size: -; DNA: TGCGCCAGCAGCTTCGTCCTACCGACCAACACAGGGGACGAGACCCAGTACTTC; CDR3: CASSFVLPTNTGDETQYF
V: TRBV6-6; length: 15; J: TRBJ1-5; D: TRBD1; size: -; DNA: TGTGCCAGCAGTTACGGGACAGACAGCAATCAGCCCCAGCATTTT; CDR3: CASSYGTDSNQPQHF
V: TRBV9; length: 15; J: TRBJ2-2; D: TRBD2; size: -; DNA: TGTGCCAGCAGCCTCGGGAGGCTGAACACCGGGGAGCTGTTTTTT; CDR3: CASSLGRLNTGELFF
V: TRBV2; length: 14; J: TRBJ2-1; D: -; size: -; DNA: TGTGCCAGCGGCGGGTGGTATTTGGACAATGAGCAGTTCTTC; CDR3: CASGGWYLDNEQFF
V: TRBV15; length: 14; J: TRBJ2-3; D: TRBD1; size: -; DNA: TGTGCCATCCGACAGGGGGCTCTACCAGATACGCAGTATTTT; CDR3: CAIRQGALPDTQYF
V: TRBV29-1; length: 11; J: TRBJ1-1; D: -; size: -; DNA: TGCAGCGTTGCCAATGAGGAGGAAGCTTTCTTT; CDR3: CSVANEEEAFF
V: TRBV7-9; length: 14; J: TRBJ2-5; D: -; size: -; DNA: TGTGCCAGCAGCCCCCTGAGAGCGGGAGAGACCCAGTACTTC; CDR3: CASSPLRAGETQYF
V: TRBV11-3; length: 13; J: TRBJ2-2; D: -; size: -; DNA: TGTGCCAGCAGATCGAGGGTCACCGGGGAGCTGTTTTTT; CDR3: CASRSRVTGELFF
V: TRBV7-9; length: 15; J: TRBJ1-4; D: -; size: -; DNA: TGTGCCAGCAGCTCAGGACTGCTCTCAAATGAAAAACTGTTTTTT; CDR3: CASSSGLLSNEKLFF
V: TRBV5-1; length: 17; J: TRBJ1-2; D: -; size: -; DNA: TGCGCCAGCAGCCCGTCCCGGGGGTCCCCTGCTAACTATGGCTACACCTTC; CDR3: CASSPSRGSPANYGYTF
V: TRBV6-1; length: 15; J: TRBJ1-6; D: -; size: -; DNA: TGTGCCAGCAGTGACCTCGGAGGGGTTAATTCACCCCTCCACTTT; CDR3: CASSDLGGVNSPLHF
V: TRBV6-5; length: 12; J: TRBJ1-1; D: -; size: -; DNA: TGTGCCAGCAGTTATCGGAACACTGAAGCTTTCTTT; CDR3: CASSYRNTEAFF
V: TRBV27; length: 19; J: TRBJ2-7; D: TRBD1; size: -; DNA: TGTGCCAGCAGTTTATCGGTGAACAGGGGGGACGGCAGCTCCTACGAGCAGTACTTC; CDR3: CASSLSVNRGDGSSYEQYF
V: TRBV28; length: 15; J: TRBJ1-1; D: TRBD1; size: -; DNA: TGTGCCAGCAGTTTCCCAGGGGGAGTTGGCACTGAAGCTTTCTTT; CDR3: CASSFPGGVGTEAFF
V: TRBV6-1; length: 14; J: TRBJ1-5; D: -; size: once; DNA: TGTGCCAGCAGTGAAGACACCAGTTCCCGGCCCCAGCATTTT; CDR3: CASSEDTSSRPQHF
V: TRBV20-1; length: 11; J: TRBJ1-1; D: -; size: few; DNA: TGCAGTGTTCAGGGAAACACTGAAGCTTTCTTT; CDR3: CSVQGNTEAFF
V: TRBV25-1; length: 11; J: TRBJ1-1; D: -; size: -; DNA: TGTGCCAGCAACCTGGAGGCTGAAGCTTTCTTT; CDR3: CASNLEAEAFF
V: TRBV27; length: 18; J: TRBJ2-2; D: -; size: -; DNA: TGTGCCAGCAGTAACCCCCTCGGCCTGAGGGGGGGCACCGGGGAGCTGTTTTTT; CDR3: CASSNPLGLRGGTGELFF
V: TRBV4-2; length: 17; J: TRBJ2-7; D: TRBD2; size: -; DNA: TGTGCCAGCAGCCAAGAACCGGGACTAGCGGGAGGCTACGAGCAGTACTTC; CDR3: CASSQEPGLAGGYEQYF
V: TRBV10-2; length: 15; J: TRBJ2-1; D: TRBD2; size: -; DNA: TGCGCCAGCAGCCCGGGACTAGCGGGGGGGAATAAGCAGTTCTTC; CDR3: CASSPGLAGGNKQFF
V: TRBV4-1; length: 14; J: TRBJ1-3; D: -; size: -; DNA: TGCGCCAGCAGTCGACAGGACTCTGGAAACACCATATATTTT; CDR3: CASSRQDSGNTIYF
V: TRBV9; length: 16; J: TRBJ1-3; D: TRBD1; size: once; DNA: TGTGCCAGCAGCGTCTTCGACAGGGGAGACTTAAACACCATATATTTT; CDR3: CASSVFDRGDLNTIYF
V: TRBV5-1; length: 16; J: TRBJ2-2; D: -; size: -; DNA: TGCGCCAGCAGCTTGGCCGGGGGGCCGGGTTCCGGGGAGCTGTTTTTT; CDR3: CASSLAGGPGSGELFF
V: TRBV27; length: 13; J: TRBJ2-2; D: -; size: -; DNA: TGTGCCAGCAGTTTATTACTGTCCGGGGAGCTGTTTTTT; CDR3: CASSLLLSGELFF
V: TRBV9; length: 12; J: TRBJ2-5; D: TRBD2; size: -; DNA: TGTGCCAGCAGCCCCCTCCGGGGGGCCCAGTACTTC; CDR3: CASSPLRGAQYF
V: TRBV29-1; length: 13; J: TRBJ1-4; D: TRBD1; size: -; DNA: TGCAGCTATGAGACAGGGGGATTGGAAAAACTGTTTTTT; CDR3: CSYETGGLEKLFF
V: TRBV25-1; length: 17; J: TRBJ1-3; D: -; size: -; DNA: TGTGCCAGCAGTGCCTCGACAGAAACCAACTCTGGAAACACCATATATTTT; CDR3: CASSASTETNSGNTIYF
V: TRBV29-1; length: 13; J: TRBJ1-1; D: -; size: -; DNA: TGCAGCGTTAGGGGCCAGTTTAACACTGAAGCTTTCTTT; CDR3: CSVRGQFNTEAFF
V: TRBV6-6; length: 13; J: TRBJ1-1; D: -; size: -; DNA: TGTGCCAGCAGTCGGACAGAGAACACTGAAGCTTTCTTT; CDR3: CASSRTENTEAFF
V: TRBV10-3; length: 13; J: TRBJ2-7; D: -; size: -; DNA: TGTGCCATCAGTGATTCAAGGGGCTCCGAGCAGTACTTC; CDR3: CAISDSRGSEQYF
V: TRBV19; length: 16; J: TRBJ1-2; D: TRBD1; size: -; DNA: TGTGCCAGTAGTATCCACGCCCCCGACAGGGGGCAAGGCTACACCTTC; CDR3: CASSIHAPDRGQGYTF
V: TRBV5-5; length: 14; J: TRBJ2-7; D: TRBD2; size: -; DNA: TGTGCCAGCAGCTTGTACGGCGGGAGCTCCGAGCAGTACTTC; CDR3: CASSLYGGSSEQYF
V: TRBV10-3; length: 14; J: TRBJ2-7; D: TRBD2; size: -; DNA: TGTGCCATCAGTAAGTCTCGGGGGGCCTACGAGCAGTACTTC; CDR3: CAISKSRGAYEQYF
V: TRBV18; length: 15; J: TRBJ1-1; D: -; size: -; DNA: TGTGCCAGCTCCGCCTCGGGGGGGCAGGGCACTGAAGCTTTCTTT; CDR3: CASSASGGQGTEAFF
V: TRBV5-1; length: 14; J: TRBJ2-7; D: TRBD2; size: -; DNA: TGCGCCAGCAGCTTGAAAGCGGGGGGTTACGAGCAGTACTTC; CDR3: CASSLKAGGYEQYF
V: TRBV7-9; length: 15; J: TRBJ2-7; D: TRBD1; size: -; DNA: TGTGCCAGCAGCTTAGGGGGACAGTCTTCTTACGAGCAGTACTTC; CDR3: CASSLGGQSSYEQYF
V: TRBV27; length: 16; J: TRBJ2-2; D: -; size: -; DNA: TGTGCCAGCAGCCCAGGCGGGGGCGCGGGCACCGGGGAGCTGTTTTTT; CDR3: CASSPGGGAGTGELFF